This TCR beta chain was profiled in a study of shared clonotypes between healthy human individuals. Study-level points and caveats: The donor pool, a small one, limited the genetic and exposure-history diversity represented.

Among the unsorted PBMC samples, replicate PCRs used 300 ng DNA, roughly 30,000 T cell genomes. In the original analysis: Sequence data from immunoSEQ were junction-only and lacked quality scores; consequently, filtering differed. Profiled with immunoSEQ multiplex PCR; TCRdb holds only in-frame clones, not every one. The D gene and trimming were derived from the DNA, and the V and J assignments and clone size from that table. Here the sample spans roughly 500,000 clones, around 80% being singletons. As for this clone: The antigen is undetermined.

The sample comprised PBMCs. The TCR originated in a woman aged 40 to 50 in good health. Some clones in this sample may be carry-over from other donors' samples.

CDR3 sequence reads: CASMRGRGPQPQHF. CDR3 DNA: TGTGCCAGTATGAGGGGCAGGGGTCCTCAGCCCCAGCATTTT. The chain carries TRBV19 and TRBJ1-5; D might be TRBD1 (6 bases). The germline CDR1 and CDR2 sequences are LNHDA and SQIVND (reference sequence). V was pared by 7 bases and J by 6 bases, with 16 bases between. This CDR3 comprises 14 residues.